These T cell receptor beta chains were read from a single sample in a study of cytomegalovirus exposure and HLA in healthy donors. TCRdb's table, derived via immunoSEQ multiplex PCR, lists solely in-frame clones and lacks some. The data contain a few hundred thousand clones, around 85% of them singletons. Input material: PBMCs. These receptor sequences come from a girl aged 2 to 9 in good health and CMV-seronegative. Each CDR3 is given with its conserved first and last residue. D genes are given only for firm matches. Some rows mark clone size as missing; the rest say once, few, many or name a class of expanded clone.

V	J	D	size	DNA	CDR3
TRBV4-1	TRBJ2-1	TRBD2	few	TGCGCCAGCAGCCAAGATTCTCAAGGACTAGCCCCCAATGAGCAGTTCTTC	CASSQDSQGLAPNEQFF
TRBV7-8	TRBJ1-2	.	.	TGTGCCAGCAGCTTAAGGCGGGGGGACTATGGCTACACCTTC	CASSLRRGDYGYTF
TRBV27	TRBJ2-5	.	few	TGTGCCAGCAGTGCCATCCGGGGGAAAGAGACCCAGTACTTC	CASSAIRGKETQYF
TRBV7-9	TRBJ2-7	TRBD2	.	TGTGCCAGCAGCTTAGGACTAGCGGGAGAGGGGCCTTACGAGCAGTACTTC	CASSLGLAGEGPYEQYF
TRBV6-6	TRBJ1-1	TRBD1	few	TGTGCCAGCAGACTAGGAGGACAGGGGACCCCTGAAGCTTTCTTT	CASRLGGQGTPEAFF
TRBV5-4	TRBJ2-7	TRBD1	.	TGTGCCAGCAGCCCTGGACAGGGGACCCACGAGCAGTACTTC	CASSPGQGTHEQYF
TRBV27	TRBJ2-7	.	.	TGTGCCAGCACCATTTCGCAGGGTTCCTACGAGCAGTACTTC	CASTISQGSYEQYF
TRBV30	TRBJ1-4	TRBD1	.	TGTGCCTGGAGTGTTCTGGGTCCGGGACAGGGGGGTGAAAAACTGTTTTTT	CAWSVLGPGQGGEKLFF
TRBV7-9	TRBJ2-7	TRBD2	few	TGTGCCAGCAGCCCATGGGGAAGAGGGACTAATCAAATTGGGCAGTACTTC	CASSPWGRGTNQIGQYF
TRBV6-1	TRBJ1-1	.	.	TGTGCCAGCAGTGACAGTACCACTGAAGCTTTCTTT	CASSDSTTEAFF
TRBV1	TRBJ2-3	.	few	TGCACCAGCTTAGCGGATACGCAGTATTTT	CTSLADTQYF
TRBV6-5	TRBJ1-5	.	few	TGTGCCAGCAGTTACTCGGGTAGGGGGAATCAGCCCCAGCATTTT	CASSYSGRGNQPQHF
TRBV7-6	TRBJ2-2	.	.	TGTGCCAGCAGCTTAGTATCCAGGTTGAACACCGGGGAGCTGTTTTTT	CASSLVSRLNTGELFF
TRBV14	TRBJ2-1	TRBD2	once	TGTGCCAGCTCATGGGGCGGGAGCTCCTACAATGAGCAGTTCTTC	CASSWGGSSYNEQFF
TRBV4-1	TRBJ1-5	TRBD1	.	TGCGCCAGCAGCCACCATCCGACAGGGAATTTTGAGCCCCAGCATTTT	CASSHHPTGNFEPQHF
TRBV9	TRBJ1-2	TRBD1	.	TGTGCCAGCAGCGTAGGAACAGGGGGGGTTGACTATGGCTACACCTTC	CASSVGTGGVDYGYTF
TRBV27	TRBJ2-5	TRBD2	.	TGTGCCAGCAGAGCGGGACTAGCGAGAGAGACCCAGTACTTC	CASRAGLARETQYF
TRBV29-1	TRBJ2-1	TRBD2	.	TGCAGCATCCATACTAGCGGGAGGGCCGGCGAGCAGTTCTTC	CSIHTSGRAGEQFF
TRBV7-9	TRBJ2-5	.	.	TGTGCCAGCGGGCGGGGAAGCGAAGAGACCCAGTACTTC	CASGRGSEETQYF
TRBV5-1	TRBJ1-6	.	.	TGCGCCAGCAGCCTCTACCCAGGGAATTCCTATAATTCACCCCTCCACTTT	CASSLYPGNSYNSPLHF
TRBV4-2	TRBJ2-1	TRBD2	.	TGTGCCAGCAGCCAGACTAGCGGGGGCCACAATGAGCAGTTCTTC	CASSQTSGGHNEQFF
TRBV5-1	TRBJ2-3	TRBD2	.	TGCGCCAGCAGCTTCGGTAGCGGGGGGTACGGCACAGATACGCAGTATTTT	CASSFGSGGYGTDTQYF
TRBV19	TRBJ2-1	TRBD1	.	TGTGCCAGTAGCCCGGGACAGGGTATCGATAATGAGCAGTTCTTC	CASSPGQGIDNEQFF
TRBV15	TRBJ1-4	TRBD1	.	TGTGCCACCAGCGGAACTCAGGGGGTGGGGAATGAAAAACTGTTTTTT	CATSGTQGVGNEKLFF
TRBV6-5	TRBJ2-7	TRBD1	.	TGTGCCAGCAGTTACCCGGACAGGGCGGGCGAGCAGTACTTC	CASSYPDRAGEQYF
TRBV5-4	TRBJ1-1	.	.	TGTGCCAGCAGCTTCCTTGGGGGGGGGTCCACTGAAGCTTTCTTT	CASSFLGGGSTEAFF
TRBV5-1	TRBJ1-2	TRBD1	.	TGCGCCAGCAGCTTAAGGGGACAGGATAACTATGGCTACACCTTC	CASSLRGQDNYGYTF
TRBV21-1	TRBJ1-2	.	few	TGTGCCAGCAGCAAAGTGGGGGCGAACTATGGCTACACCTTC	CASSKVGANYGYTF
TRBV9	TRBJ1-2	.	.	TGTGCCAGCGGCGTAGGGCCCCTGGGCCCCCAAGAGGGCTATGGCTACACCTTC	CASGVGPLGPQEGYGYTF
TRBV5-1	TRBJ1-2	TRBD1	.	TGCGCCAGCACACCGAATCCGGGACAGGGCTATGGCTACACCTTC	CASTPNPGQGYGYTF
TRBV27	TRBJ2-2	.	.	TGTGCCAGCGCGGGGTACTACGGGGAGCTGTTTTTT	CASAGYYGELFF
TRBV5-1	TRBJ2-3	TRBD2	.	TGCGCCAGCAGGACTAGCGGGGGGGCGTCAGATACGCAGTATTTT	CASRTSGGASDTQYF
TRBV13	TRBJ1-2	.	.	TGTGCCAGCAGGCGTACCGGGAGAGCTAACTATGGCTACACCTTC	CASRRTGRANYGYTF
TRBV6-5	TRBJ2-7	TRBD1	.	TGTGCCAGCAGTTATTTGGGACAGGGGTACGAGCAGTACTTC	CASSYLGQGYEQYF
TRBV6-5	TRBJ2-1	TRBD2	.	TGTGCCAGCAGCCAGCGGGAGGTACGCTACAATGAGCAGTTCTTC	CASSQREVRYNEQFF
TRBV5-1	TRBJ2-2	.	.	TGCGCCAGCAGCTTGCGGTCCCCTGGGGAGCTGTTTTTT	CASSLRSPGELFF
TRBV6-5	TRBJ1-1	TRBD1	.	TGTGCCAGCATCGGGGACAGGGGGCGCGGGACTGAAGCTTTCTTT	CASIGDRGRGTEAFF
TRBV4-1	TRBJ2-1	.	few	TGCGCCAGCAACCCGACAGTCCTCTCCTACAATGAGCAGTTCTTC	CASNPTVLSYNEQFF
TRBV13	TRBJ2-7	TRBD2	.	TGTGCCAGCAGCTTAAGCGGGAGGGCCTACGAGCAGTACTTC	CASSLSGRAYEQYF
TRBV7-9	TRBJ2-7	.	.	TGTGCCAGCAGCCCTTTGACGGACTTCTACGAGCAGTACTTC	CASSPLTDFYEQYF
TRBV5-4	TRBJ1-2	.	once	TGTGCCAGCAGCCCGGGAGGGGACTGGCGGTATGGCTACACCTTC	CASSPGGDWRYGYTF
TRBV5-4	TRBJ2-3	TRBD1	.	TGTGCCAGCAGCCCCCTGAGGGACAGCTTCACAGATACGCAGTATTTT	CASSPLRDSFTDTQYF
TRBV25-1	TRBJ1-5	.	.	TGTGCCAGCAGTGAATCAGGGATGGGCAATCAGCCCCAGCATTTT	CASSESGMGNQPQHF
TRBV25-1	TRBJ2-7	TRBD2	.	TGTGCCACCATGACTAGCGGGAGGTCAGACGAGCAGTACTTC	CATMTSGRSDEQYF
TRBV14	TRBJ1-2	.	.	TGTGCCAGCAGCCAAGACAGTAGGAGATATGGCTACACCTTC	CASSQDSRRYGYTF
TRBV2	TRBJ1-2	TRBD1	once	TGTGCCAGCAGTCCGGGACAGACAATTTATGGCTACACCTTC	CASSPGQTIYGYTF
TRBV19	TRBJ1-2	TRBD1	few	TGTGCCAGTAGTATACAAGGGACAGGCAGGACCTTC	CASSIQGTGRTF
TRBV7-3	TRBJ2-1	TRBD2	few	TGTGCCAGCAGCTTAGGGGCTAGCGGGGGCAATGAGCAGTTCTTC	CASSLGASGGNEQFF
TRBV6-1	TRBJ2-1	TRBD2	.	TGTGCCAGCACCACACACGGGAGGCATGAGCAGTTCTTC	CASTTHGRHEQFF
TRBV2	TRBJ1-4	.	.	TGTGCCAGCAGTGAGCAGGGCCCCGATGAAAAACTGTTTTTT	CASSEQGPDEKLFF
TRBV19	TRBJ2-6	TRBD1	.	TGTGCCAGTAGTACCCTCAGGGGGTATACTGGGGCCAACGTCCTGACTTTC	CASSTLRGYTGANVLTF
TRBV4-1	TRBJ1-5	TRBD1	.	TGCGCCAGCAGCCAAGGGGGGACAGAGCGAAATCAGCCCCAGCATTTT	CASSQGGTERNQPQHF